The rows below give T cell receptor beta chains drawn from one sample of a study of OX40 agonist ivuxolimab in advanced cancers. Sequenced by immunoSEQ multiplex PCR; TCRdb stores in-frame clones only, minus some. The sample holds about 36,000 clones, 88% seen once. The material sequenced was CD4+ or CD8+ T cells sorted from blood, taken in a trial of the OX40 agonist ivuxolimab. These receptors all stem from an adult with an advanced solid tumor such as melanoma, head and neck, liver or kidney cancer. Both conserved end residues are trimmed from each CDR3. The order of the fields is V gene, J gene, CDR3 protein.

V: TRBV6-5
J: TRBJ1-2
CDR3: ASSTGTVDYGYT

V: TRBV28
J: TRBJ2-1
CDR3: ASSFQTSGRASPQF

V: TRBV9
J: TRBJ2-5
CDR3: ASSQSGHPGQETQY

V: TRBV13
J: TRBJ1-1
CDR3: ASSPGHQGNTEAF

V: TRBV7-9
J: TRBJ2-1
CDR3: ASSHLHNEQF

V: TRBV30
J: TRBJ1-1
CDR3: AWSLGTNTEAF

V: TRBV28
J: TRBJ1-5
CDR3: ASSPIELDRTYQPQH

V: TRBV30
J: TRBJ1-4
CDR3: ACPIREKLF

V: TRBV6-1
J: TRBJ1-1
CDR3: ASSEDPGRTEAF

V: TRBV4-1
J: TRBJ1-1
CDR3: ASSLLDRAATEAF

V: TRBV7-2
J: TRBJ2-5
CDR3: ASSLEVVAQETQY

V: TRBV2
J: TRBJ2-2
CDR3: ASSDGITGELF

V: TRBV7-3
J: TRBJ2-7
CDR3: ATGYGLYEQY

V: TRBV7-2
J: TRBJ2-7
CDR3: ASSLGTPYEQY

V: TRBV7-9
J: TRBJ2-2
CDR3: ASSRTGANTGELF

V: TRBV11-2
J: TRBJ2-5
CDR3: ASSLEFLVIGDSQETQY

V: TRBV10-3
J: TRBJ2-1
CDR3: AIREAGEANEQF

V: TRBV7-9
J: TRBJ2-7
CDR3: ASSLGTPSLYEQY

V: TRBV10-2
J: TRBJ2-3
CDR3: ASSERVAVTDTQY

V: TRBV28
J: TRBJ2-1
CDR3: ASSSILPLLADDEQF

V: TRBV9
J: TRBJ2-1
CDR3: ASSVGGVYYNEQF

V: TRBV14
J: TRBJ2-6
CDR3: ASSQDELAVGANVLT

V: TRBV4-2
J: TRBJ2-6
CDR3: ASSQDGSSGANVLT

V: TRBV5-4
J: TRBJ2-7
CDR3: ASSLWGSYEQY

V: TRBV9
J: TRBJ1-5
CDR3: ASSVAGDSNQPQH

V: TRBV6-5
J: TRBJ2-7
CDR3: ASSYDLNSYEQY

V: TRBV27
J: TRBJ2-7
CDR3: ASSLVGGYEQY

V: TRBV7-3
J: TRBJ2-6
CDR3: ASSLYSFGANVLT

V: TRBV9
J: TRBJ2-1
CDR3: ASSDRRGGEGDEQF

V: TRBV5-8
J: TRBJ2-7
CDR3: ASSPADLSYEQY

V: TRBV4-3
J: TRBJ2-1
CDR3: ASSQLTGLGGEQF

V: TRBV4-1
J: TRBJ1-2
CDR3: ASSQEGRGYGYT

V: TRBV7-9
J: TRBJ2-1
CDR3: ASSLASANPNEQF

V: TRBV19
J: TRBJ2-5
CDR3: ASSPWDVGQETQY

V: TRBV28
J: TRBJ2-5
CDR3: ASSLLRDTGGRAQY

V: TRBV7-2
J: TRBJ2-7
CDR3: ASSANRNPYEQY

V: TRBV7-9
J: TRBJ2-3
CDR3: ASSPTGTSTDTQY

V: TRBV9
J: TRBJ1-1
CDR3: ASSVGTTEAF

V: TRBV11-3
J: TRBJ2-1
CDR3: ASSKSAGGPHEQF

V: TRBV28
J: TRBJ1-1
CDR3: ASSLSAGFTEAF

V: TRBV5-6
J: TRBJ2-6
CDR3: ASSPQSSGANVLT